This paragraph reports one TCR beta chain. Its antigen is unknown. CDR3 size: 16 residues. V lost 2 bases to trimming and J lost 0 bases; unmatched junction nucleotides: 6. Germline V CDR1 and CDR2: SGHVS, FQNEAQ. The record originates from a study of regulatory T cells. At testing, patients were 2 to 39 years old, with reduced naive and increased memory T-cell proportions. CD4+ T cells were divided by sorting: CD25-high CD127-low Tregs, CD25-low CD127-high conventional cells. Primers: 52 TRBV forward and 13 TRBJ reverse. Here immunoSEQ multiplex PCR was the method, and the copy in TCRdb shows in-frame clones only, minus some. The repertoire holds about 30,000 clones, with around 90% as singletons. Study results and limitations: Patient repertoires had restricted TRB V-J pairs and skewed V and J usage, most in Tregs. In CD3G-deficient patients, conventional CD4+ T cells were enriched for hydrophobic CDR3 residues at positions 6 and 7.

V and J are TRBV7-8 and TRBJ2-5; the match to TRBD1 covers 7 bases. Sequenced material: conventional CD4+ T cells sorted from blood. This TCR was recovered from a person under 30 with CD3G deficiency. CDR3 residues: CASSLSGTVYQETQYF. CDR3 DNA sequence: TGTGCCAGCAGCTTAAGTGGGACAGTGTACCAAGAGACCCAGTACTTC.